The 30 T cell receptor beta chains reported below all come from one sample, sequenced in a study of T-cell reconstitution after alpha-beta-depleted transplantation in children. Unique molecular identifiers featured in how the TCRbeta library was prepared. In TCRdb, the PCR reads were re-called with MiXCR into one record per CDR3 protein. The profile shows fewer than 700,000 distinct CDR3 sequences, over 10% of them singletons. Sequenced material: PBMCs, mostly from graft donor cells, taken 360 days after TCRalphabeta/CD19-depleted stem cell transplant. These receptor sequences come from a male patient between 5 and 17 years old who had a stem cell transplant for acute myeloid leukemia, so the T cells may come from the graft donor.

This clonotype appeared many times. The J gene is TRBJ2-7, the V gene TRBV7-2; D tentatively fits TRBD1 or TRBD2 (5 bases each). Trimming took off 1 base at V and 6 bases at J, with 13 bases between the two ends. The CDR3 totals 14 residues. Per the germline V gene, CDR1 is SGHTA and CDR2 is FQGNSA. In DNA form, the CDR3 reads TGTGCCAGCAGCTTAGATGGGGGAAGTCGCGAGCAGTACTTC. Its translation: CASSLDGGSREQYF.

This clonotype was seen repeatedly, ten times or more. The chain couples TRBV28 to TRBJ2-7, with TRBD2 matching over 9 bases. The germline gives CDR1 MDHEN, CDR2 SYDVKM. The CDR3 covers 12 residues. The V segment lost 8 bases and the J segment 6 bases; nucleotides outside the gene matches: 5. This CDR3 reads CASRGRVSEQYF. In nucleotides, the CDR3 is TGTGCCAGCCGCGGGAGGGTAAGCGAGCAGTACTTC.

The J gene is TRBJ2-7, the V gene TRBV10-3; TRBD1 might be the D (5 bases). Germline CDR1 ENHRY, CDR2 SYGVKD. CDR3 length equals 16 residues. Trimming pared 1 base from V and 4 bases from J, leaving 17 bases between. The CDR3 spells CAISEFGVKQVYEQYF. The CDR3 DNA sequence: TGTGCCATCAGTGAGTTTGGGGTCAAACAGGTATACGAGCAGTACTTC.

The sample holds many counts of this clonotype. CDR3 protein: CASSYSVLAGDGSRYNEQFF. The CDR3, as DNA: TGTGCCAGCAGTTACTCGGTACTAGCGGGAGATGGGTCGAGGTACAATGAGCAGTTCTTC. The V call is TRBV6-2 or TRBV6-3, the J call TRBJ2-1; TRBD2 aligns across 11 bases. CDR1 and CDR2 from the germline V gene are MNHEY and SVGEGT. With V trimmed by 0 bases and J by 4 bases, 14 bases remained unmatched. The CDR3 sequence is 20 residues long.

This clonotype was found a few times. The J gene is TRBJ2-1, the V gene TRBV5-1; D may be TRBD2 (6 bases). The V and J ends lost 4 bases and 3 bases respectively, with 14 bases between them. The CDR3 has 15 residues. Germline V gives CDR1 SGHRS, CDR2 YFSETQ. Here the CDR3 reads CASSRGEALYNEQFF. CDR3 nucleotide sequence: TGCGCCAGCAGCCGAGGGGAGGCTCTCTACAATGAGCAGTTCTTC.

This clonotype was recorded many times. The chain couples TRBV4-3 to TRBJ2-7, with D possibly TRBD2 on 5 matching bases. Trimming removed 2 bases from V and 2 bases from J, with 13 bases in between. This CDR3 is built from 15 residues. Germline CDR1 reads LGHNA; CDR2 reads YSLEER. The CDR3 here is CASSQFYAGTYEQYF. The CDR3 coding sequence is TGCGCCAGCAGCCAATTCTACGCCGGGACCTACGAGCAGTACTTC.

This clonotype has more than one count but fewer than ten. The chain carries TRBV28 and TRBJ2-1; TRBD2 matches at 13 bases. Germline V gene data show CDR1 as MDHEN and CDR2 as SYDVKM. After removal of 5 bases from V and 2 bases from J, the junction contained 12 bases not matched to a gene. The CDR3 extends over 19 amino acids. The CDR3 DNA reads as TGTGCCAGCAGTCCCGGGACTTTCGGACTAGCGGGAGCCTACAATGAGCAGTTCTTC. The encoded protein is CASSPGTFGLAGAYNEQFF.

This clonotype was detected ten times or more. Here the CDR3 DNA reads TGTGCCAGCAGAACAGATTCCCGGAGCCATGAGCAGTTCTTC. Translating it yields CASRTDSRSHEQFF. The rearrangement joins TRBV12-3 or TRBV12-4 to TRBJ2-1, with D unresolved. The V and J ends lost 6 bases and 8 bases respectively, with 17 bases between them. The CDR3 spans 14 residues.

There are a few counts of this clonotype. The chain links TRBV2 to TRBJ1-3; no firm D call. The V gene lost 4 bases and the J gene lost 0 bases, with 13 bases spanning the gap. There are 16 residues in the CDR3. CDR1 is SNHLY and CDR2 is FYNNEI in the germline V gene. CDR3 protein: CASSGTPDFSGNTIYF. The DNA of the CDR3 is TGTGCCAGCAGTGGGACTCCTGATTTCTCTGGAAACACCATATATTTT.

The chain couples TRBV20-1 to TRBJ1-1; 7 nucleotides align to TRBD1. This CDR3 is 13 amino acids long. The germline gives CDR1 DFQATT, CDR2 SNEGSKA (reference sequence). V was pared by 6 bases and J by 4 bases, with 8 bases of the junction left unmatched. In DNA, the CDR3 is TGCAGTGCGAGCAGGACAGGCTTCACTGAAGCTTTCTTT. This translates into CSASRTGFTEAFF.

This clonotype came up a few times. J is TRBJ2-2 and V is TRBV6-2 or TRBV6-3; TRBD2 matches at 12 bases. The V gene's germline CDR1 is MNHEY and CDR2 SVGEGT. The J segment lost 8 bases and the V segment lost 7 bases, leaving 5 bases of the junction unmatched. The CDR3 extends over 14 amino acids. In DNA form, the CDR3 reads TGTGCCAGCAAGACTAGCGGGAGTCCGGGGGAGCTGTTTTTT. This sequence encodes CASKTSGSPGELFF.

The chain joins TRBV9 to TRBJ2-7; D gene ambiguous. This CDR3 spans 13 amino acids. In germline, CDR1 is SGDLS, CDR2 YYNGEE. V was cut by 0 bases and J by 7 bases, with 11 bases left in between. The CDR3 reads CASSVGLLTEQYF. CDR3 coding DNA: TGTGCCAGCAGCGTAGGACTTTTAACTGAGCAGTACTTC.

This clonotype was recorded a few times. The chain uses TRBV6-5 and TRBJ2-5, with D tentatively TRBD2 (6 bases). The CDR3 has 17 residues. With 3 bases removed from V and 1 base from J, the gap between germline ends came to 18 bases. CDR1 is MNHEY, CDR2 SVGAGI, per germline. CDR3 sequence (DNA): TGTGCCAGCAGTTATGGAGGGTCGGGCAGGGTCCAAGAGACCCAGTACTTC. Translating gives CASSYGGSGRVQETQYF.

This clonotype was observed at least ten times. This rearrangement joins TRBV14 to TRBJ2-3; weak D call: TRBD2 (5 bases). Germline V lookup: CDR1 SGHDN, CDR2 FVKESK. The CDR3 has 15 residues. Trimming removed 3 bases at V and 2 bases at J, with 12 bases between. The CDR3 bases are TGTGCCAGCAGCCACCCCGGACTCCACACAGATACGCAGTATTTT. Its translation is CASSHPGLHTDTQYF.

The CDR3 loop reads CASSTPTRGSYEQYF. DNA of the CDR3: TGTGCCAGTAGTACCCCGACTAGAGGGAGCTACGAGCAGTACTTC. V and J are TRBV19 and TRBJ2-7, with D possibly being TRBD2 (6 bases). The ends were cut back, 4 bases at V and 3 bases at J, with 16 bases in the middle. The germline V gene has CDR1 LNHDA and CDR2 SQIVND (reference sequence). This CDR3 is built from 15 residues.

CDR3 loop: CSARGQGNQETQYF. The CDR3 nucleotides are TGCAGTGCTAGGGGACAGGGCAACCAAGAGACCCAGTACTTC. The J gene is TRBJ2-5, the V gene TRBV20-1; 9 positions match TRBD1. This CDR3 comprises 14 residues. Per the germline V gene, CDR1 is DFQATT and CDR2 is SNEGSKA (reference sequence). V dropped 3 bases and J dropped 0; count of bases not matched to a gene: 2.

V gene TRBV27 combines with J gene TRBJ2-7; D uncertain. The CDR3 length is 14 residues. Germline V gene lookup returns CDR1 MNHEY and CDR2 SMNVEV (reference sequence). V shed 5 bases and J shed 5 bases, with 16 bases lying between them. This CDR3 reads CASSGNFPLDEQYF. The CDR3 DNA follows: TGTGCCAGCAGTGGGAACTTCCCGTTAGACGAGCAGTACTTC.

In DNA, the CDR3 is TGTGCCAGCAGCTTTGTGGCTCCACAAGAGACCCAGTACTTC. This codes for CASSFVAPQETQYF. V gene TRBV7-6 combines with J gene TRBJ2-5, with D hard to call. This CDR3 spans 14 amino acids. Germline-derived CDR1 and CDR2 are SGHVS and FNYEAQ. V lost 3 bases to trimming and J lost 2 bases, with 10 bases between them.

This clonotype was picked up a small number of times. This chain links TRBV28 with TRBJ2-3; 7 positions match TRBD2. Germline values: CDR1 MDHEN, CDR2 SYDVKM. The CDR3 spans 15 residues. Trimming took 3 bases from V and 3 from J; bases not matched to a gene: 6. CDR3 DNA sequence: TGTGCCAGCAGTTTCTCACTAGCGAGGACAGATACGCAGTATTTT. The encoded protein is CASSFSLARTDTQYF.

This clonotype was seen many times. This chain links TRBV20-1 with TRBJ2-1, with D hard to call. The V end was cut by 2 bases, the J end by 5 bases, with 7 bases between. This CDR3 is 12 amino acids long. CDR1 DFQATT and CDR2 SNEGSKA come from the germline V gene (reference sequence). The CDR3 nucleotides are TGCAGTGCTAGAATACTAAACAATGAGCAGTTCTTC. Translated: CSARILNNEQFF.

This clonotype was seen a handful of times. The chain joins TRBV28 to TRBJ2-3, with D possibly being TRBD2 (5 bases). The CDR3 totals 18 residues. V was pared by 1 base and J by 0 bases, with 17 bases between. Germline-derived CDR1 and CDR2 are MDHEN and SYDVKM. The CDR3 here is CASSLYPGIFYSTDTQYF. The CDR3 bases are TGTGCCAGCAGTTTATACCCCGGGATTTTCTATAGCACAGATACGCAGTATTTT.

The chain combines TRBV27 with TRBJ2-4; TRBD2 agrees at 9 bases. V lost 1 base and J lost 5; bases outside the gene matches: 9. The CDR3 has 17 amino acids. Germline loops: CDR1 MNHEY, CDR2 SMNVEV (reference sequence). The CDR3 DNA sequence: TGTGCCAGCAGTTTATTAGCGGGAGCTTTAGCAGAAAACATTCAGTACTTC. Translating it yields CASSLLAGALAENIQYF.

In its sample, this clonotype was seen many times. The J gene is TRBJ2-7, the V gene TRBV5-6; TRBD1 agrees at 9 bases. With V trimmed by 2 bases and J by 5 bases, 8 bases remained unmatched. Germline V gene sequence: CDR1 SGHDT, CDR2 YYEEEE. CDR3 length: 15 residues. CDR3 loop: CASSLDAGQGNEQYF. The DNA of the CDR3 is TGTGCCAGCAGCTTAGACGCCGGACAGGGGAACGAGCAGTACTTC.

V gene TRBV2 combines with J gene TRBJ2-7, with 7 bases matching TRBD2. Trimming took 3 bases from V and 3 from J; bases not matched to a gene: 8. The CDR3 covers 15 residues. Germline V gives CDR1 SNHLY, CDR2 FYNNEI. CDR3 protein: CASSESGTILYEQYF. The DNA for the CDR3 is TGTGCCAGCAGTGAGTCCGGGACTATACTCTACGAGCAGTACTTC.

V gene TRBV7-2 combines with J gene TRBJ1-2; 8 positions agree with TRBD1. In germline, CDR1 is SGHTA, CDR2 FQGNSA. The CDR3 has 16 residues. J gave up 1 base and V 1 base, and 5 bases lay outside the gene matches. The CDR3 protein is CASSLVWDRFNYGYTF. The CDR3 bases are TGTGCCAGCAGCTTAGTTTGGGACAGGTTTAACTATGGCTACACCTTC.

The chain's CDR3 is CASSLFHGVGARYSPLHF. The CDR3 DNA is TGTGCCAGCAGCTTATTCCATGGGGTGGGGGCTCGATATTCACCCCTCCACTTT. This rearrangement joins TRBV7-2 to TRBJ1-6; D is possibly TRBD1 (6 bases). The germline gives CDR1 SGHTA, CDR2 FQGNSA. The V end lost 2 bases, the J end lost 8 bases, and 22 bases lay between the germline ends. The CDR3 loop spans 18 amino acids.

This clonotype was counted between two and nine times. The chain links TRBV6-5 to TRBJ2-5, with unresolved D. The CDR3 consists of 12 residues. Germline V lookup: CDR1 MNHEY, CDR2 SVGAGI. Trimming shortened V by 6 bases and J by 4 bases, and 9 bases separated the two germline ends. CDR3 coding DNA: TGTGCCAGCAGCGGTTTGGGAGAGACCCAGTACTTC. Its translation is CASSGLGETQYF.

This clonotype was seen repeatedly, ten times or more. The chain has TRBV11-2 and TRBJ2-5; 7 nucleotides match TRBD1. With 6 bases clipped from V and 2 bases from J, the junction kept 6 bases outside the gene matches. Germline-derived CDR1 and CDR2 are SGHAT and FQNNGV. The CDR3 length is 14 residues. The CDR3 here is CASRYGQEQETQYF. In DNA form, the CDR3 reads TGTGCCAGCAGATACGGACAGGAACAAGAGACCCAGTACTTC.

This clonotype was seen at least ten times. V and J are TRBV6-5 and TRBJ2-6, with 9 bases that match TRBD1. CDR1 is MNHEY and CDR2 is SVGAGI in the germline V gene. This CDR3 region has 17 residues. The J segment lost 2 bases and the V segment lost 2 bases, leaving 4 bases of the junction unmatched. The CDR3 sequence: CASSYLRQGAGANVLTF. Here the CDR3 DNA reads TGTGCCAGCAGTTACCTCCGACAGGGGGCTGGGGCCAACGTCCTGACTTTC.

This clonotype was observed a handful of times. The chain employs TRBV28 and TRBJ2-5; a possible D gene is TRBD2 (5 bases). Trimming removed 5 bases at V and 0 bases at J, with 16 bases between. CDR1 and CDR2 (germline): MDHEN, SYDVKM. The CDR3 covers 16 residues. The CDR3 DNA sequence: TGTGCCAGCAGTGATCCGGACTTTGGGTACCAAGAGACCCAGTACTTC. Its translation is CASSDPDFGYQETQYF.